This T cell receptor (beta chain) was captured by sequencing in a study of blood T cell repertoires in COVID-19. Study details: Acute and convalescent COVID-19 specimens originated in the United States, Italy and Spain. T cells, B-cell-depleted T cells, or PBMCs provided the cDNA or gDNA that served as material.

In the original analysis: The authors estimated nucleated cell counts from reference gene primer amplification. Method: immunoSEQ multiplex PCR; TCRdb's copy keeps in-frame clones and lacks some. V, J and clone size are taken as reported in that table, and D and trimming were inferred from the DNA itself. Of hundreds of thousands of clones detected, approximately 91% appear once; the ten largest clones hold almost 9.5%. Germline V gene data show CDR1 as LNHDA and CDR2 as SQIVND (reference sequence). V shed 5 bases and J 0 bases; nucleotides not matched to a gene: 13. This CDR3 contains 18 residues. The sample consisted of peripheral blood. The TCR was taken from a man aged 18-30 years with active or convalescent COVID-19. The rearrangement joins TRBV19 to TRBJ2-5; 9 bases map to TRBD2. The CDR3 spells CASSGGWDSGGYQETQYF. In DNA, the CDR3 is TGTGCCAGTAGTGGGGGATGGGATAGCGGGGGATACCAAGAGACCCAGTACTTC.